A selection of T cell receptor beta chains follows, all from one sample in a study of blood T cell repertoires in COVID-19. The protocol was immunoSEQ multiplex PCR, while the TCRdb copy is restricted to in-frame clones and leaves out a portion. Found here are around 70,000 clones, 90% of them singletons; the top ten hold roughly a tenth. Sequencing was performed on peripheral blood. The source of these receptors is a human donor in a cohort sampled during active COVID-19. Both conserved end residues are part of each CDR3. Part of the rows lack a size; the others show once, few, many or a class for expanded clones.

v_gene: TRBV9; abundance: .; CDR3aa: CASSATSSYEQYF
v_gene: TRBV27; abundance: .; CDR3aa: CASSESSYYGYTF
v_gene: TRBV19; abundance: .; CDR3aa: CASSSGLPMGEQYF
v_gene: TRBV20-1; abundance: .; CDR3aa: CSAPGDGGYTF
v_gene: TRBV5-1; abundance: .; CDR3aa: CASSSGTSGRASTEQFF
v_gene: TRBV28; abundance: .; CDR3aa: CASSSDTGTGEETQYF
v_gene: TRBV7-8; abundance: .; CDR3aa: CASKSGGQPQHF
v_gene: TRBV5-4; abundance: few; CDR3aa: CASSLGAGTNTDTQYF
v_gene: TRBV5-1; abundance: .; CDR3aa: CASGPRRSSYNEQFF
v_gene: TRBV6-4; abundance: .; CDR3aa: CASSDRSGRNNEQFF
v_gene: TRBV24-1; abundance: .; CDR3aa: CATSESGTGAYEQYF
v_gene: TRBV7-6; abundance: .; CDR3aa: CASCPEGNTEAFF
v_gene: TRBV5-4; abundance: .; CDR3aa: CASSPARQAANTEAFF
v_gene: TRBV5-1; abundance: .; CDR3aa: CASSNTGTGNTGELFF
v_gene: TRBV12-3/TRBV12-4; abundance: once; CDR3aa: CASSFSYEQYF
v_gene: TRBV13; abundance: .; CDR3aa: CASSWGTKDTQYF
v_gene: TRBV7-7; abundance: once; CDR3aa: CASSLGVASDNSYEQYF
v_gene: TRBV4-3; abundance: .; CDR3aa: CASSWGQGVYEQYF
v_gene: TRBV27; abundance: .; CDR3aa: CASSHGPGQGNQPQHF
v_gene: TRBV7-9; abundance: .; CDR3aa: CASSFSGPDEQYF
v_gene: TRBV9; abundance: .; CDR3aa: CASSVGQGVNEQFF
v_gene: TRBV16; abundance: .; CDR3aa: CASSQYGREADTQYF
v_gene: TRBV6-4; abundance: .; CDR3aa: CASSASGSTDTQYF
v_gene: TRBV18; abundance: once; CDR3aa: CASSPRMTGAGEAFF
v_gene: TRBV6-2/TRBV6-3; abundance: .; CDR3aa: CASSYVAAAQYF
v_gene: TRBV28; abundance: .; CDR3aa: CASSPLAGKNIQYF
v_gene: TRBV5-1; abundance: medium-sized; CDR3aa: CASKVAGGFNEQFF
v_gene: TRBV24-1; abundance: .; CDR3aa: CATSDPVTSGAYNEQFF
v_gene: TRBV24-1; abundance: .; CDR3aa: CATSFQETQYF
v_gene: TRBV5-8; abundance: .; CDR3aa: CASSFSGATEAFF